Listed here are 6 T cell receptor beta chains from one sample, sequenced in a study of T cell responses to AZD1222 COVID-19 vaccine. Clones were sequenced by immunoSEQ multiplex PCR, and TCRdb holds only the in-frame ones, with some missing. Among about 150,000 clones listed, roughly 87% were seen once. This specimen consisted of peripheral blood, obtained on day 0 of AZD1222 vaccination. The receptors shown here come from an adult in good health.

This chain connects TRBV6-5 to TRBJ1-6; D possibly corresponds to TRBD1 (6 bases). V gave up 2 bases and J gave up 7 bases, with 12 bases separating them. The germline CDR1 and CDR2 sequences are MNHEY and SVGAGI. The CDR3 extends over 15 amino acids. This chain's CDR3 is CASSYKAGTNSPLHF. The CDR3 DNA reads as TGTGCCAGCAGTTACAAGGCAGGGACAAATTCACCCCTCCACTTT.

The chain joins TRBV28 to TRBJ2-4; TRBD2 agrees at 16 bases. The germline gives CDR1 MDHEN, CDR2 SYDVKM. V dropped 3 bases and J dropped 0; count of bases not matched to a gene: 11. This CDR3 spans 21 amino acids. The CDR3 is CASSFGYGTSGRVLAKNIQYF. The CDR3 coding sequence is TGTGCCAGCAGTTTTGGGTATGGGACTAGCGGGAGGGTTCTAGCCAAAAACATTCAGTACTTC. Supplemented by reference TRBV28 and TRBJ2-4, the full variable domain reads DVKVTQSSRYLVKRTGEKVFLECVQDMDHENMFWYRQDPGLGLRLIYFSYDVKMKEKGDIPEGYSVSREKKERFSLILESASTNQTSMYLCASSFGYGTSGRVLAKNIQYFGAGTRLSVL.

The chain uses TRBV19 and TRBJ1-1; D gene uncertain. Germline-derived CDR1 and CDR2 are LNHDA and SQIVND (reference sequence). The CDR3 has 12 amino acids. Trimming left V 10 bases short and J 5 bases short, with 14 bases between. This CDR3 is CATTGSTTEAFF. The CDR3 DNA reads as TGTGCCACCACGGGGTCGACAACTGAAGCTTTCTTT.

V usage is TRBV30 and J usage is TRBJ1-2; D not certain. Trimming stripped 2 bases from V and 8 bases from J, with 6 bases between. CDR1 and CDR2 (germline): GTSNPN, SVGIG (reference sequence). This CDR3 is 10 amino acids long. CDR3 sequence: CAWSRVGYTF. The DNA for the CDR3 is TGTGCCTGGAGTCGGGTAGGCTACACCTTC.

The CDR3 protein is CASSLSPSGSIDTQYF. The CDR3, as DNA: TGTGCCAGCAGTTTATCGCCTAGCGGGAGTATAGATACGCAGTATTTT. The rearrangement uses TRBV27 and TRBJ2-3; 10 bases match TRBD2. The germline V gene has CDR1 MNHEY and CDR2 SMNVEV (reference sequence). This CDR3 spans 16 amino acids. J was trimmed by 5 bases and V by 0 bases; bases with no gene match: 5.

This clone was recorded only once. The rearrangement joins TRBV27 to TRBJ1-1; D possibly corresponds to TRBD1 (6 bases). The V gene lost 6 bases and the J gene lost 2 bases, with 13 bases spanning the gap. The CDR3 spans 14 residues. Germline lookup yields CDR1 MNHEY and CDR2 SMNVEV (reference sequence). The CDR3 coding sequence is TGTGCCAGCAGCTCCCCCAGGGGCAACACTGAAGCTTTCTTT. It specifies CASSSPRGNTEAFF.